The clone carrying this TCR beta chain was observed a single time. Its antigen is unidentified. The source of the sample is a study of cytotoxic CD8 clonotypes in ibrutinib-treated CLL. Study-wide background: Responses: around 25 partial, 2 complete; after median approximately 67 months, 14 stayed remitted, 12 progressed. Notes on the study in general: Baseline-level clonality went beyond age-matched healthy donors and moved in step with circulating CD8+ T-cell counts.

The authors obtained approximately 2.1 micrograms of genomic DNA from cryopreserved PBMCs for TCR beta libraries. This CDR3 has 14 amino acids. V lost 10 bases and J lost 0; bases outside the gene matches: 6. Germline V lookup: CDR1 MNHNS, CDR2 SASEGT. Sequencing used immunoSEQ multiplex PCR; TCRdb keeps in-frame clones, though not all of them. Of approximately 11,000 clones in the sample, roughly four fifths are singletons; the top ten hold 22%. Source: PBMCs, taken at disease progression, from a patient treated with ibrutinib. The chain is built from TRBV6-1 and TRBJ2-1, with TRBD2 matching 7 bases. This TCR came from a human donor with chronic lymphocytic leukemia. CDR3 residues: CAIQSGTSYNEQFF. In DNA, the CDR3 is TGTGCCATACAAAGCGGGACCTCCTACAATGAGCAGTTCTTC.